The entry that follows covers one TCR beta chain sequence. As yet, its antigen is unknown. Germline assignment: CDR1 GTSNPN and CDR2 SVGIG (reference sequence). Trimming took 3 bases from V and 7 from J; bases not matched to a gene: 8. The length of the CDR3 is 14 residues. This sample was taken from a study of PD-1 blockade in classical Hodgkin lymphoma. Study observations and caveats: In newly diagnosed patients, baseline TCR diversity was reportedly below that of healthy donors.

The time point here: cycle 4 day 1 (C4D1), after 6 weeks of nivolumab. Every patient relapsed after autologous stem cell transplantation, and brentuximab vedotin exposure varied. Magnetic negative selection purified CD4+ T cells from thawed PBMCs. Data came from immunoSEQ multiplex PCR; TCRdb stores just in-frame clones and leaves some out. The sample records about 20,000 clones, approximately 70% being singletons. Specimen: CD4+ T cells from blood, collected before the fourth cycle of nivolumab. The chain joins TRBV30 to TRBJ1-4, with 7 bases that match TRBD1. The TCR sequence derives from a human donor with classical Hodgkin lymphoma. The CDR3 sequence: CAWRDNRGGEKLFF. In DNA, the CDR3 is TGTGCCTGGAGAGACAACAGGGGTGGTGAAAAACTGTTTTTT.